This TCR beta chain was documented in a study of cytomegalovirus exposure and HLA in healthy donors. Study-wide findings and caveats: The finding came from a later analysis; first-cohort TCR clusters tended to co-occur in the approximately 120 validation repertoires.

A single count supports this clone. Antigen unknown. This CDR3 spans 13 amino acids. The V gene's germline CDR1 is MDHEN and CDR2 SYDVKM. Trimming left V 6 bases short and J 2 bases short, with 10 bases between. The data were produced by immunoSEQ multiplex PCR, yet TCRdb's version contains in-frame clones alone and is incomplete. In the table there are approximately 120,000 clones, 88% of which are singletons. The specimen sequenced was PBMCs. This receptor was taken from a woman aged 18 to 35 in good health and CMV-seronegative. The rearrangement joins TRBV28 to TRBJ1-2, with D unresolved. CDR3 loop: CASSYDWNYGYTF. The CDR3 region has the DNA TGTGCCAGCAGCTATGACTGGAACTATGGCTACACCTTC.